The clone carrying this T cell receptor beta chain has a count of ten or more. Its target is not known. The CDR3 has 16 residues. Germline loops: CDR1 DFQATT, CDR2 SNEGSKA (reference sequence). The record originates from a study of T-cell reconstitution after alpha-beta-depleted transplantation in children. The study, taken as a whole, reports: Where alpha-beta T cells came from about two months after transplant was reportedly several hundred expanded graft clones.

It was with unique molecular identifiers that the TCRbeta library was prepared. TCRdb fed the PCR reads into MiXCR, producing one record per CDR3 protein. The data hold 200,000 to 250,000 distinct CDR3 sequences, with approximately 8% observed a single time. The source is a male patient between 10 and 17 years old who had a stem cell transplant for acute lymphoblastic leukemia, so the T cells may come from the graft donor. The rearrangement uses TRBV20-1 and TRBJ2-1; 14 bases are shared with TRBD2. Sequenced here: PBMCs, mostly from graft donor cells, sampled 180 days after TCRalphabeta/CD19-depleted stem cell transplant. CDR3 region: CSAGTSGRRSYNEQFF. For the CDR3, the DNA is TGCAGCGCCGGGACTAGCGGGAGAAGGTCCTACAATGAGCAGTTCTTC.